This TCR beta chain was documented in a study of blood T cell repertoires in COVID-19. The CDR3 extends over 16 amino acids. Germline-derived CDR1 and CDR2 are SSHAT and FNYEAQ (reference sequence). Only in-frame clones appear in the TCRdb table, and some are missing; sequencing was by immunoSEQ multiplex PCR. The sample has 120,000 to 150,000 clones; around 87% are singletons. A note on this clone: An end of the junction differs from the germline gene, which may be a read error.

The specimen sequenced was peripheral blood. The chain carries TRBV7-7 and TRBJ2-1; TRBD2 matches at 12 bases. The sequence came from a human donor in a cohort sampled during active COVID-19. The CDR3 nucleotides are TGTGCTAGCAGCTTACTAGCGGGGGGCATGATCAATGAGCAGTTCTTC. It is translated as CASSLLAGGMINEQFF. Drawing the rest from reference TRBV7-7 and TRBJ2-1, the complete variable domain is GAGVSQSPRYKVTKRGQDVTLRCDPISSHATLYWYQQALGQGPEFLTYFNYEAQPDKSGLPSDRFSAERPEGSISTLTIQRTEQRDSAMYRCASSLLAGGMINEQFFGPGTRLTVL.